This passage covers 20 T cell receptor beta chains from one sample sequenced in a study of Ad26.COV2.S vaccination and SARS-CoV-2 variants. Sequenced by immunoSEQ multiplex PCR; TCRdb stores in-frame clones only, minus some. The repertoire holds roughly 380,000 clones, around 89% seen once, with roughly 4% in the top ten. Treatment denoted: about 20 received Ad26.COV2.S at low or high dose, single or two shots; about 5 received placebo; per-sample allocation not given. At day 63 after the first vaccine or placebo injection, samples were drawn. Sequencing was performed on peripheral blood, taken in a trial of Ad26.COV2.S vaccine versus placebo. The receptors originated from a person between 18 and 65 years old who received the Ad26.COV2.S COVID-19 vaccine or a placebo.

This clone was counted ten times or more. The chain is built from TRBV29-1 and TRBJ1-1; D call uncertain. Trimming cost V 4 bases and J 2 bases, with 5 bases left between them. The V gene's germline CDR1 is SQVTM and CDR2 ANQGSEA. This CDR3 region has 11 residues. CDR3 in amino acids: CSVVINTEAFF. Written as DNA, the CDR3 is TGCAGCGTTGTCATCAACACTGAAGCTTTCTTT.

On this clone itself: This sample includes further DNA sequences coding for the same CDR3. The chain combines TRBV5-6 with TRBJ2-2; no clear D gene. This CDR3 contains 12 residues. CDR1 is SGHDT, CDR2 YYEEEE, per germline. V lost 0 bases, J lost 9 bases, and 6 bases lay in between. CDR3: CASSLVGRELFF. Written as DNA, the CDR3 is TGTGCCAGCAGCTTGGTAGGGAGGGAGCTGTTTTTT.

This clone was detected a few times. The V call is TRBV7-2, the J call TRBJ1-6, with D perhaps matching TRBD1 (6 bases). Trimming stripped 2 bases from V and 9 bases from J, with 8 bases between. This CDR3 has 13 residues. Germline values: CDR1 SGHTA, CDR2 FQGNSA. The CDR3: CASSLLQGSPLHF. Written as DNA, the CDR3 is TGTGCCAGCAGCTTATTACAGGGTTCACCCCTCCACTTT.

This clone was seen only once. V and J are TRBV5-5 and TRBJ2-1; 10 bases match TRBD2. Germline V gene lookup returns CDR1 SGHKS and CDR2 YYEKEE (reference sequence). The J segment lost 4 bases and the V segment lost 4 bases, leaving 11 bases of the junction unmatched. The CDR3 is 17 amino acids. CDR3: CASSPQPLAGVYNEQFF. The CDR3 DNA sequence: TGTGCCAGCAGCCCGCAGCCCCTAGCGGGGGTATACAATGAGCAGTTCTTC.

This clone showed up just once. V is TRBV7-9 and J is TRBJ2-2; tentative D call: TRBD1 (8 bases). In germline, CDR1 is SEHNR, CDR2 FQNEAQ (reference sequence). V was clipped by 3 bases and J by 7 bases, with 18 bases between them. The CDR3 consists of 16 residues. DNA for the CDR3: TGTGCCAGCAGCTTTGCCCGGACAGGGAGGGACGGGGAGCTGTTTTTT. It specifies CASSFARTGRDGELFF. Full variable domain (missing parts from reference TRBV7-9 and TRBJ2-2): DTGVSQNPRHKITKRGQNVTFRCDPISEHNRLYWYRQTLGQGPEFLTYFQNEAQLEKSRLLSDRFSAERPKGSFSTLEIQRTEQGDSAMYLCASSFARTGRDGELFFGEGSRLTVL.

CDR3 DNA: TGTGCCAGTAGTGCGAAAGGGCCGGGCAGGACGTCCTATAATTCACCCCTCCACTTT. It translates to CASSAKGPGRTSYNSPLHF. This chain uses TRBV19 with TRBJ1-6, with unresolved D. The V end lost 5 bases, the J end lost 1 base, and 21 bases lay between the germline ends. The CDR3 sequence is 19 residues long. CDR1 is LNHDA and CDR2 is SQIVND in the germline V gene (reference sequence).

V is TRBV9 and J is TRBJ1-4; D gene ambiguous. V lost 0 bases and J 2 bases, leaving 8 bases between the germline ends. Germline CDR1 reads SGDLS; CDR2 reads YYNGEE. This CDR3 has 15 residues. The CDR3 loop is CASSVARGTNEKLFF. The CDR3 nucleotides read TGTGCCAGCAGCGTAGCTCGGGGTACTAATGAAAAACTGTTTTTT.

This chain joins TRBV28 and TRBJ1-2; D possibly corresponds to TRBD1 (6 bases). Between the trimmed V and J ends, which lost 6 bases and 9 bases, there was a span of 14 bases. This CDR3 region has 12 residues. Germline assignment: CDR1 MDHEN and CDR2 SYDVKM. DNA of the CDR3: TGTGCCAGCAGGTTGGGGGCCGAGAGCTACACCTTC. This sequence encodes CASRLGAESYTF.

V gene TRBV5-6 combines with J gene TRBJ2-5; D perhaps matches TRBD1 (7 bases). From germline, CDR1 is SGHDT and CDR2 YYEEEE. The CDR3 is 16 amino acids. V was shortened by 4 bases and J by 2 bases, with 18 bases between the two germline ends. The CDR3 DNA is TGTGCCAGCAGCCTCGAAACAGGGGAGGAACAAGAGACCCAGTACTTC. Amino acid sequence: CASSLETGEEQETQYF.

The rearrangement links TRBV7-2 to TRBJ2-1; a possible D gene is TRBD2 (5 bases). Trimming removed 5 bases at V and 12 bases at J, with 14 bases between. CDR1 SGHTA and CDR2 FQGNSA come from the germline V gene. The CDR3 length is 12 residues. CDR3 in DNA: TGTGCCAGCAGCCCAACGGAGGCAGTGCAGTTCTTC. The encoded protein is CASSPTEAVQFF.

This rearrangement joins TRBV7-3 to TRBJ1-1; D gene ambiguous. The CDR3 has 14 amino acids. Per germline, CDR1 SGHTA and CDR2 FQGTGA. V was cut by 3 bases and J by 0 bases, with 8 bases left in between. The CDR3 is CASSLTGMNTEAFF. CDR3 in DNA: TGTGCCAGCAGCTTGACGGGGATGAACACTGAAGCTTTCTTT.

The rearrangement uses TRBV9 and TRBJ1-1; D gene unclear. CDR1 is SGDLS and CDR2 is YYNGEE in the germline V gene. There are 14 residues in the CDR3. Trimming took off 4 bases at V and 5 bases at J, with 15 bases between the two ends. The CDR3 spells CASSSELGGTEAFF. The DNA of the CDR3 is TGTGCCAGCAGCAGCGAACTGGGAGGAACTGAAGCTTTCTTT. The full variable domain, rest sourced from reference TRBV9 and TRBJ1-1, is DSGVTQTPKHLITATGQRVTLRCSPRSGDLSVYWYQQSLDQGLQFLIQYYNGEERAKGNILERFSAQQFPDLHSELNLSSLELGDSALYFCASSSELGGTEAFFGQGTRLTVV.

The chain carries TRBV4-1 and TRBJ2-3; 10 bases agree with TRBD2. The germline gives CDR1 MGHRA, CDR2 YSYEKL. J was trimmed by 3 bases and V by 2 bases; bases with no gene match: 2. This CDR3 is built from 15 residues. CDR3 protein: CASSQQRGGTDTQYF. CDR3 coding DNA: TGCGCCAGCAGCCAACAGCGGGGGGGAACAGATACGCAGTATTTT.

The chain joins TRBV5-1 to TRBJ2-1; 10 bases map to TRBD2. This CDR3 is built from 17 residues. The germline CDR1 and CDR2 sequences are SGHRS and YFSETQ. The trim removed 0 bases at V and 6 bases at J, leaving 9 bases unmatched. CDR3 coding DNA: TGCGCCAGCAGCTTGGATCCTAGCGGGGGAGGTGGCAATGAGCAGTTCTTC. Amino acid sequence: CASSLDPSGGGGNEQFF.

The rearrangement uses TRBV29-1 and TRBJ1-3, with D maybe TRBD1 (5 bases). This CDR3 has 14 amino acids. Per germline, CDR1 SQVTM and CDR2 ANQGSEA. V lost 4 bases and J lost 1, with 11 bases in between. DNA for the CDR3: TGCAGCGTTGCCTGGGACTTATCTGGAAACACCATATATTTT. Translating gives CSVAWDLSGNTIYF.

This chain uses TRBV9 with TRBJ2-2; no firm D call. With 0 bases removed from V and 6 bases from J, the gap between germline ends came to 18 bases. The CDR3 totals 17 residues. The germline gives CDR1 SGDLS, CDR2 YYNGEE. The CDR3 region is CASSVGRKIQRPGELFF. CDR3 bases: TGTGCCAGCAGCGTAGGAAGGAAAATCCAGAGGCCCGGGGAGCTGTTTTTT.

The chain links TRBV7-3 to TRBJ2-3; D is tentatively TRBD1 or TRBD2 (6 bases each). The CDR3 runs 14 residues. V was pared by 4 bases and J by 3 bases, with 11 bases between. In germline, CDR1 is SGHTA, CDR2 FQGTGA. CDR3 coding DNA: TGTGCCAGCAGCTCGGGGGCCGGTACAGATACGCAGTATTTT. It specifies CASSSGAGTDTQYF.

The sample holds one count of this clone. The CDR3 DNA follows: TGTGCCAGCAGTTCCTTCGGGGGCACAGATACGCAGTATTTT. Its protein is CASSSFGGTDTQYF. The V call is TRBV6-5, the J call TRBJ2-3; TRBD2 might be the D (5 bases). Trimming stripped 4 bases from V and 1 base from J, with 9 bases between. The CDR3 covers 14 residues. The germline V gene has CDR1 MNHEY and CDR2 SVGAGI.

The chain has TRBV2 and TRBJ1-5; D is undetermined. From germline, CDR1 is SNHLY and CDR2 FYNNEI. V was clipped by 2 bases and J by 2 bases, with 10 bases between them. The CDR3 runs to 15 residues. The CDR3 is CASSEQPAGNQPQHF. The CDR3, as DNA: TGTGCCAGCAGTGAACAGCCTGCGGGCAATCAGCCCCAGCATTTT.

CDR3 in DNA: TGTGCCAGCAGCGAGGGGTGGGGGACAGATACGCAGTATTTT. Its protein product is CASSEGWGTDTQYF. The gene calls are TRBV11-2 and TRBJ2-3; D could derive from TRBD1 or TRBD2 (5 bases each). With 5 bases removed from V and 3 bases from J, the gap between germline ends came to 12 bases. The CDR3 length is 14 residues. Germline V gene lookup returns CDR1 SGHAT and CDR2 FQNNGV.